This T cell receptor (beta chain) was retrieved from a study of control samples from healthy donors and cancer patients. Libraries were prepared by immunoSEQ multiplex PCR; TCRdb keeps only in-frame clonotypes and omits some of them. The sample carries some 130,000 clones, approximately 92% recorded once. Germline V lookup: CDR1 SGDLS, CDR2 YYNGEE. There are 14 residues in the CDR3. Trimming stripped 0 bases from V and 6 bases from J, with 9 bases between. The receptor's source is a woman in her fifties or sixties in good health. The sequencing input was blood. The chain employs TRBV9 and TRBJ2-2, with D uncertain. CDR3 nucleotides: TGTGCCAGCAGCGTAGTATCAGGATCCGGGGAGCTGTTTTTT. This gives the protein CASSVVSGSGELFF.